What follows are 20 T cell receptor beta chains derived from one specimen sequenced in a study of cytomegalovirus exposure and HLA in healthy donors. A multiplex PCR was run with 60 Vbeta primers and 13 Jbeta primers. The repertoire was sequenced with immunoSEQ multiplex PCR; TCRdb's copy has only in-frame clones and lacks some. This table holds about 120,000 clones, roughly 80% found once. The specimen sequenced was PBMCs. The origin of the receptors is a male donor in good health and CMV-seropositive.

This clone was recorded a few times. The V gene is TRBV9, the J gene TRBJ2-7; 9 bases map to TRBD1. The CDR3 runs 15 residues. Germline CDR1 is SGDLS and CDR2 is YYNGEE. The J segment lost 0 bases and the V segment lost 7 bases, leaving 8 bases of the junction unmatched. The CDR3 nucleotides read TGTGCCAGCGAGGAAGGGACAGGGAACTCCTACGAGCAGTACTTC. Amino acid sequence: CASEEGTGNSYEQYF.

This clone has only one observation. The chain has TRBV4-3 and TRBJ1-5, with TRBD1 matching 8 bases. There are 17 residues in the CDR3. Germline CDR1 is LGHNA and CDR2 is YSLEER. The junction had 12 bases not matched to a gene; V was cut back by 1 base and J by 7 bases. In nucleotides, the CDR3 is TGCGCCAGCAGCCAAGCGATCCGGGACAGGTGTTGCCAGCCCCAGCATTTT. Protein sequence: CASSQAIRDRCCQPQHF.

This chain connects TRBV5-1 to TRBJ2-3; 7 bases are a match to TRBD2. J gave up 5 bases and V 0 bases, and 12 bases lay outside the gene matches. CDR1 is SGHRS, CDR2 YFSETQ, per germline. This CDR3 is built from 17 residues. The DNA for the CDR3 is TGCGCCAGCAGCTTGGGTCAAGGACTAGGTCAGTTAGATACGCAGTATTTT. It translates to CASSLGQGLGQLDTQYF.

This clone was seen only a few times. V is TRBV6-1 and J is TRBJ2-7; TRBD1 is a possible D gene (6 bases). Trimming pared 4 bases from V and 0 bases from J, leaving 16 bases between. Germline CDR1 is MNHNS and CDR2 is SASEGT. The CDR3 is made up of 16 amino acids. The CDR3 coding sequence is TGTGCCAGCAGTGCCCAGGGGCAGGATAGCTCCTACGAGCAGTACTTC. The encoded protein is CASSAQGQDSSYEQYF.

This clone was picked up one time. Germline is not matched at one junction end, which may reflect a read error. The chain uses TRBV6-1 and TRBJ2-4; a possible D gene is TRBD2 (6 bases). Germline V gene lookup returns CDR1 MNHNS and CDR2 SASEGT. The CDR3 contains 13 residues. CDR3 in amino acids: CASRDGRGNSQYF. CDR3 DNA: TGTGCCAGCAGGGACGGTCGGGGGAACAGTCAGTACTTC.

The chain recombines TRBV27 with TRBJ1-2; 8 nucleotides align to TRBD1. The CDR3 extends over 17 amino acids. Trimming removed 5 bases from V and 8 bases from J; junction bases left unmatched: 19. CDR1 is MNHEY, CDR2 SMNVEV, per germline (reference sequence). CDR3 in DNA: TGTGCCAGCAGTCTAACCGACCCCCCTGACAGGGGACGAGGCTACACCTTC. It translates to CASSLTDPPDRGRGYTF.

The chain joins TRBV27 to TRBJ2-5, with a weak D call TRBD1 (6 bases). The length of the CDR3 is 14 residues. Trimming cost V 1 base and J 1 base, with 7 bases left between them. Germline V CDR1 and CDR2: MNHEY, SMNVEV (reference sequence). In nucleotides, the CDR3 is TGTGCCAGCAGTTTATTAGGGGGCCAAGAGACCCAGTACTTC. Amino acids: CASSLLGGQETQYF.

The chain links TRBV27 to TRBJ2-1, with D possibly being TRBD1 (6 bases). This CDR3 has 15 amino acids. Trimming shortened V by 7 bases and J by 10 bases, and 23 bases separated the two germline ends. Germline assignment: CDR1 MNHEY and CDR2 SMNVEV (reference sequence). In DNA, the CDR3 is TGTGCCAGCAATAGGGACACAGGGTTCCTGCGCGAGCAGTTCTTC. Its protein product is CASNRDTGFLREQFF.

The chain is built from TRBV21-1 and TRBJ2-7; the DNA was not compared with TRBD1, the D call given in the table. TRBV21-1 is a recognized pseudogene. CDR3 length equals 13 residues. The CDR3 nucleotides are TGTGCCAGCAGCACGGGACAGCACTACGAGCAGTACTTC. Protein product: CASSTGQHYEQYF.

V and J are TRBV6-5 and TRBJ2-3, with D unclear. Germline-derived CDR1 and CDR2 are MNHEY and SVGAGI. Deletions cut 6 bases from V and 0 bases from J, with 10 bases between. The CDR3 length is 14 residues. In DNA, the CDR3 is TGTGCCAGCAGCCGAACCACTAGCACAGATACGCAGTATTTT. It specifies CASSRTTSTDTQYF.

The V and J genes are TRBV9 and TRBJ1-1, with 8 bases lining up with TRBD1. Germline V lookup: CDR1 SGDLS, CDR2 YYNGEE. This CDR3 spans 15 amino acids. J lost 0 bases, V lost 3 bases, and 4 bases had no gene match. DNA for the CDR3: TGTGCCAGCAGCGAAGACAGGGGCGTGAACACTGAAGCTTTCTTT. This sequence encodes CASSEDRGVNTEAFF.

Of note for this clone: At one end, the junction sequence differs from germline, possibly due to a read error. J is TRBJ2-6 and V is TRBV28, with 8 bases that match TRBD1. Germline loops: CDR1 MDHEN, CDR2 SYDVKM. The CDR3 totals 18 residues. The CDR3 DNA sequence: TGTGCCAGCAGTTTAGCTCGGACAGGGCAAACTGGGGCCAACGGCCTGACTTTC. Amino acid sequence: CASSLARTGQTGANGLTF.

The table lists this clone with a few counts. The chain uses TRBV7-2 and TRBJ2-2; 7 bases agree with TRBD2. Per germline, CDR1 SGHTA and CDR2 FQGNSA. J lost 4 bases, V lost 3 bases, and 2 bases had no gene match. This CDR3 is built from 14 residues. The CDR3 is CASSLGGSTGELFF. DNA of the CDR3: TGTGCCAGCAGCTTGGGGGGGTCCACCGGGGAGCTGTTTTTT.

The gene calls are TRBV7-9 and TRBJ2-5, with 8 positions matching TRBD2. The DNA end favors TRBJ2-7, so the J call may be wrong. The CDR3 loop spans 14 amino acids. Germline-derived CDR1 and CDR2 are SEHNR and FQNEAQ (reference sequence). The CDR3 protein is CASSSGLDTYEQYF. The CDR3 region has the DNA TGTGCCAGCAGCTCGGGACTAGACACCTACGAGCAGTACTTC.

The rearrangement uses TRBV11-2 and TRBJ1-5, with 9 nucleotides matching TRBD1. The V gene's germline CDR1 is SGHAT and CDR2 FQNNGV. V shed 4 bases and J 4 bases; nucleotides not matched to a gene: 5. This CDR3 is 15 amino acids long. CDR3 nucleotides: TGTGCCAGCAGCTGGGGACAGGGTGGGAATCAGCCCCAGCATTTT. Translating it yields CASSWGQGGNQPQHF.

The CDR3 spells CASRFEAPSSYEQYF. In DNA form, the CDR3 reads TGCGCCAGCAGGTTTGAAGCCCCAAGCTCCTACGAGCAGTACTTC. V usage is TRBV5-1 and J usage is TRBJ2-7; D is unclear. This CDR3 comprises 15 residues. Germline V CDR1 and CDR2: SGHRS, YFSETQ. Trimming left V 5 bases short and J 0 bases short, with 15 bases between.

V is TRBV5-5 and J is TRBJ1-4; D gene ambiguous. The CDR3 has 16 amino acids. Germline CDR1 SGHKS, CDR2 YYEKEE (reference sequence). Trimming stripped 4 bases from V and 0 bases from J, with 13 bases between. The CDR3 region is CASSPGERTTNEKLFF. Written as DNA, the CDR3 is TGTGCCAGCAGCCCCGGCGAGCGGACAACTAATGAAAAACTGTTTTTT.

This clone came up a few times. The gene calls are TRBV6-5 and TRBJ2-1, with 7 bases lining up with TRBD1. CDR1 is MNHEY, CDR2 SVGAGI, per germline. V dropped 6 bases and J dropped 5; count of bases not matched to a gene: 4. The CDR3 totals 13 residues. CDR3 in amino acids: CASRETGNNEQFF. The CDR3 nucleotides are TGTGCCAGCAGGGAGACAGGGAACAATGAGCAGTTCTTC.

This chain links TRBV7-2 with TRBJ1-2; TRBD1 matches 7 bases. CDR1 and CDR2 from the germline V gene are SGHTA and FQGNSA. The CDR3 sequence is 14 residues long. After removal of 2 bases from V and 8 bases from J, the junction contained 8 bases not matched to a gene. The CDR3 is CASSLTEGAKGYTF. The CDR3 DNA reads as TGTGCCAGCAGCTTAACGGAGGGGGCTAAGGGCTACACCTTC.

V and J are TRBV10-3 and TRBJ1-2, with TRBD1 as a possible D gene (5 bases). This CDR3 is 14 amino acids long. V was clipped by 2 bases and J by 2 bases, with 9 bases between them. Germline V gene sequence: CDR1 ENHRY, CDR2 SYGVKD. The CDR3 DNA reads TGTGCCATCAGTGAGCCGGAGGGGAACTATGGCTACACCTTC. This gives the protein CAISEPEGNYGYTF.